This T cell receptor (beta chain) was profiled in a study of T cell responses to AZD1222 COVID-19 vaccine. Study results and caveats: The donors showed a predominance of white British ancestry and of females, with possible underestimation of clonal diversity.

Measured with immunoSEQ multiplex PCR; TCRdb has only the in-frame clones, and not every one. This table has about 150,000 clones, about nine tenths appearing once. Trimming left V 3 bases short and J 0 bases short, with 13 bases between. CDR1 is SGDLS, CDR2 YYNGEE, per germline. This CDR3 has 16 amino acids. Comments on this clone: No antigen is known for it.

The chain has TRBV9 and TRBJ1-3; D ambiguous. The origin of this receptor is an adult who had recovered from COVID-19. This sample comprised peripheral blood, obtained after recovery from COVID-19. Written as DNA, the CDR3 is TGTGCCAGCAGCGGGAAAGGAGCAAACTCTGGAAACACCATATATTTT. It codes for CASSGKGANSGNTIYF. Supplemented by reference TRBV9 and TRBJ1-3, the full variable domain reads DSGVTQTPKHLITATGQRVTLRCSPRSGDLSVYWYQQSLDQGLQFLIQYYNGEERAKGNILERFSAQQFPDLHSELNLSSLELGDSALYFCASSGKGANSGNTIYFGEGSWLTVV.